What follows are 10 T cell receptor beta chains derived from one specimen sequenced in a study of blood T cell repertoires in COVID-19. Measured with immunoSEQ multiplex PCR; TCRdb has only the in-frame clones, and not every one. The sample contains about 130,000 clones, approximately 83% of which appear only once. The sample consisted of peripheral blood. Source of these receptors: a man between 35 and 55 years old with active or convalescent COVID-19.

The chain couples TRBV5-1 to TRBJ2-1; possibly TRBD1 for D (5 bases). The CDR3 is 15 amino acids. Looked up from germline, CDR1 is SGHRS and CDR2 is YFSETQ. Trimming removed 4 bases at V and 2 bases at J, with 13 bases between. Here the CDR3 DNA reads TGCGCCAGCAGCGCTGGAGAGACAGCCTACAATGAGCAGTTCTTC. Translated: CASSAGETAYNEQFF.

The DNA of the CDR3 is TGTGCCAGCAGCCAGGGCCCTAGCGGCAACTCCTACGAGCAGTACTTC. Its translation is CASSQGPSGNSYEQYF. The chain recombines TRBV4-2 with TRBJ2-7, with 7 nucleotides matching TRBD2. The CDR3 totals 16 residues. CDR1 and CDR2 from the germline V gene are LGHNA and YNFKEQ. V lost 3 bases, J lost 0 bases, and 8 bases stayed unmatched.

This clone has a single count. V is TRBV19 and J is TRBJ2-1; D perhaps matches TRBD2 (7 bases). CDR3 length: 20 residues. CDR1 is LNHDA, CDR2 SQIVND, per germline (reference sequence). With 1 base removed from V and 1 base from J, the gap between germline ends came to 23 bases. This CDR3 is CASSIVLTGGGVGSYNEQFF. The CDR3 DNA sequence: TGTGCCAGTAGTATAGTCTTAACGGGGGGCGGAGTGGGGTCCTACAATGAGCAGTTCTTC. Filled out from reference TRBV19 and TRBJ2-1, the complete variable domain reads DGGITQSPKYLFRKEGQNVTLSCEQNLNHDAMYWYRQDPGQGLRLIYYSQIVNDFQKGDIAEGYSVSREKKESFPLTVTSAQKNPTAFYLCASSIVLTGGGVGSYNEQFFGPGTRLTVL.

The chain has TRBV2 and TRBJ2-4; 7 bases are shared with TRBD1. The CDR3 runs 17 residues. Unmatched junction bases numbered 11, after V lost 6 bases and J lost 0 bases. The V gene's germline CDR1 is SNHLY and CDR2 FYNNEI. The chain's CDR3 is CASSGAGGVLAKNIQYF. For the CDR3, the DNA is TGTGCCAGCAGCGGGGCAGGGGGTGTCCTAGCCAAAAACATTCAGTACTTC.

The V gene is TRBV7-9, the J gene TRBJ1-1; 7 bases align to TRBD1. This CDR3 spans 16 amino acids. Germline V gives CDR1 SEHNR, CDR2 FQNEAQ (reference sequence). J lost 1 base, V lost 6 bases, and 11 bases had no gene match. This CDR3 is CASSQRGQGPNTEAFF. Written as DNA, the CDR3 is TGTGCCAGCAGTCAGAGGGGGCAGGGTCCGAACACTGAAGCTTTCTTT.

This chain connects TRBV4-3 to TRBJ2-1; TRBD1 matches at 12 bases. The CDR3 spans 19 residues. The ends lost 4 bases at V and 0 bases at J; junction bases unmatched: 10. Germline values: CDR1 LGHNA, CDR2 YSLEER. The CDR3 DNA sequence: TGCGCCAGCAGCCCAAGGGGACAGGGGGCGATTTTCTCCTACAATGAGCAGTTCTTC. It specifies CASSPRGQGAIFSYNEQFF.

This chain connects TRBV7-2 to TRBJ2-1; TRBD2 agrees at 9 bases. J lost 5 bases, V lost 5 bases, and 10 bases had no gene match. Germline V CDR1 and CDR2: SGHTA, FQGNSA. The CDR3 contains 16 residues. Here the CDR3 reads CASSKIGTSFHNEQFF. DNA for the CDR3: TGTGCCAGCAGCAAAATCGGGACTAGCTTCCACAATGAGCAGTTCTTC.

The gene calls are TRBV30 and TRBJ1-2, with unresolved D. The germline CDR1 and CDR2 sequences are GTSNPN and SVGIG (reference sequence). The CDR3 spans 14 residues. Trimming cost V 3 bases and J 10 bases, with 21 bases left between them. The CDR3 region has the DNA TGTGCCTGGAGCGATATACTGGACGGCCGGGACTACACCTTC. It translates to CAWSDILDGRDYTF.

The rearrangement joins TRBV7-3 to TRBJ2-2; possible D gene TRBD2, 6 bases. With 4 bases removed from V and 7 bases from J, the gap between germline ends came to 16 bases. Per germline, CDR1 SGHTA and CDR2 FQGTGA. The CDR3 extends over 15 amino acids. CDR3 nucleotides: TGTGCCAGCAGCTCTGGGGGGACCTCGGGCGGGGAGCTGTTTTTT. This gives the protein CASSSGGTSGGELFF.

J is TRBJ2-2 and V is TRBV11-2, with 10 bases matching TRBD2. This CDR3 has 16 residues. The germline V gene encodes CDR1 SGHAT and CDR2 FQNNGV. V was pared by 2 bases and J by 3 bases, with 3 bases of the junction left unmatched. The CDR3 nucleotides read TGTGCCAGCAGCTTAAGCGGGGGGGCTTACACCGGGGAGCTGTTTTTT. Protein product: CASSLSGGAYTGELFF.